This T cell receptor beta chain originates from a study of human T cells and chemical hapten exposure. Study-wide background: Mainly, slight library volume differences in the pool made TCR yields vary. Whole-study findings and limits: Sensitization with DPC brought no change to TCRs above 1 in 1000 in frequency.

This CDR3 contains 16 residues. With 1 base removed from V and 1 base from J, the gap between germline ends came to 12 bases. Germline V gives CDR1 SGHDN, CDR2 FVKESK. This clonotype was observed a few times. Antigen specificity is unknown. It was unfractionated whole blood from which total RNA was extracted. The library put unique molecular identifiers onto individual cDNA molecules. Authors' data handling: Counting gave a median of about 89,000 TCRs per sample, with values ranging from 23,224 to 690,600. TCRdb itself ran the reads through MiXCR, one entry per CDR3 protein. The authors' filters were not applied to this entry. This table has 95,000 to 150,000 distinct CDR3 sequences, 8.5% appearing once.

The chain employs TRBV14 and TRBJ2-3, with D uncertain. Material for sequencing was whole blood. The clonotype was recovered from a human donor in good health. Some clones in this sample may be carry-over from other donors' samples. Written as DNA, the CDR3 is TGTGCCAGCAGCCAAGTACGGCGATTCGGCACAGATACGCAGTATTTT. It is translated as CASSQVRRFGTDTQYF.